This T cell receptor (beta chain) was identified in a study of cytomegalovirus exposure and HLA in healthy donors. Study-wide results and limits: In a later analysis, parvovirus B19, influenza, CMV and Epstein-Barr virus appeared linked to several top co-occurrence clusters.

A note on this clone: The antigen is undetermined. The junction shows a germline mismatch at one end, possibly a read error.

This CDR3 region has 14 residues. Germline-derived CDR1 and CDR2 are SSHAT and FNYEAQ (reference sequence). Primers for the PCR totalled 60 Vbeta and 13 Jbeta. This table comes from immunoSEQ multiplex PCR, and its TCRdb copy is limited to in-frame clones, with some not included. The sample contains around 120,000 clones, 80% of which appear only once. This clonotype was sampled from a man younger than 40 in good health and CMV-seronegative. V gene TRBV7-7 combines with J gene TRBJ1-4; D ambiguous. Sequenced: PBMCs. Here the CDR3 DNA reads TGTGCTAGCAGCCCGACTGGCGCGGGCGGAAAACTGTTTTTT. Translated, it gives CASSPTGAGGKLFF.